Described below is a single T cell receptor beta chain sequence and its context. The antigen it binds to is not known. No much larger clonotype is one base removed from it; base qualities were not supplied. As encoded in the germline V gene, CDR1 is MGHRA while CDR2 is YSYEKL. Including the terminal cysteine and phenylalanine, the CDR3 comprises 13 residues. Left in the record is the CDR3 DNA by itself, 39 bases read in frame from the first base. Germline trimming amounts to 7 bases on V and 4 bases on J, with 4 as the count of junction bases outside the gene matches. Donors formed part of the validation cohort, which comprised 120 subjects and was distinct from the first cohort of 666 subjects. Library creation used the immunoSEQ multiplex PCR assay. For the original study's pipeline: A statistical classification framework was developed to diagnose cytomegalovirus status using the catalog of TCR beta chain sequences. TCRdb mirrors the immuneACCESS table, restricted to in-frame sequences. Some clones are absent from its copies; in checked studies, under half trace to an unresolved V gene, and the reason for the others is unknown. V and J calls and clone size are copied from that table; D and trimming were computed from the DNA. The sample profile shows roughly 150,000 clones; about 88% of them were found once. About 2.7% of the sample is taken by the ten largest.

The sample comes from a study of cytomegalovirus exposure and HLA in healthy donors (dated by TCRdb to the late 2010s). Notes on the research overall: According to a later analysis, one platform produced both the roughly 130 validation repertoires and the 666 repertoires of the first cohort. To predict cytomegalovirus infection status, the study combined high-throughput TCR immunosequencing, statistical association of individual TCRs with disease status, and machine learning. In addition to the first cohort of roughly 670 subjects, a separate validation cohort of approximately 130 different subjects was used. The aim of the study was to test whether cataloging public T cell receptors could identify signatures of past pathogen exposure. Here is what the overall study found, with its caveats: Most TCR sequences were seen in very few donors, while some public TCRs were found in many individuals. A later analysis had no HLA typing for the validation cohort, so co-occurrence there was scored across all 130 or so repertoires. Of the cluster scores, 90% to 95% were above 0 in a later analysis, which found that TCRs clustered in the first cohort also tended to co-occur in the 120 validation repertoires. Cytomegalovirus status was reported to be diagnosed by the classifier with high specificity and sensitivity in both the original and validation cohorts. In vitro tests confirmed that three of the cytomegalovirus-associated TCR beta chains recognize cytomegalovirus antigens. It was suggested by the authors that the approach could potentially be generalized to other disease states and immunological phenotypes. A total of fewer than 200 TCR beta chains were listed by the study as associated with cytomegalovirus.

Sequencing was done on a sample of PBMCs. This TCR was sampled from a man aged 18 to 35 in good health and CMV-seronegative. The chain couples TRBV4-1 to TRBJ1-3, and 7 bases in between align with TRBD1. CDR3 reads: CASTEDRGNTIYF. The DNA sequence is given as TGCGCCAGCACCGAGGACAGGGGAAACACCATATATTTT.